The clone carrying this T cell receptor (beta chain) was observed at least ten times. The sample belongs to a study of identical twins. The CDR3 consists of 15 residues. Trimming removed 5 bases from V and 4 bases from J, with 17 bases in between. TCRdb redid the calling of the 5' RACE reads with MiXCR, one entry per CDR3 protein. The repertoire holds fewer than 250,000 distinct CDR3 sequences, with 9.4% as singletons. The receptor was isolated from a young woman in good health. The chain has TRBV12-3 or TRBV12-4 and TRBJ2-5; D unclear. The sample taken for sequencing was memory (CD45RO+) T cells sorted from blood. The CDR3 DNA sequence: TGTGCCAGCAGTATGCGGTCTGTCCTCGGAGAGACCCAGTACTTC. Amino acids: CASSMRSVLGETQYF.